Here is one T cell receptor beta chain with its context. In this sample, this clone turned up a few times. The specificity of this receptor is unknown. Base-call qualities are not available, and no considerably larger clone is one nucleotide away. This entry comes from a study of blood T cell repertoires in COVID-19 (dated by TCRdb to between 2020 and 2021). About the study as a whole: Samples covering the acute and convalescent phases of COVID-19 were provided by collaborators in the United States, Italy and Spain. The material from the prospective study consisted of cDNA or gDNA derived from T cells, B-cell-depleted T cells, or PBMCs. Subjects who had been exposed to COVID-19, were actively infected with it, or had recovered from it provided the deeply sampled blood TCRbeta repertoires that made up the dataset. The repertoires were released in a freely available public database intended as a resource for research on the immune response to SARS-CoV-2. The samples were drawn from two sources: the first 160 participants of the ongoing ImmuneRACE study, and 1,254 subjects contributed by 6 global collaborators. The sample metadata nearly always contained a de-identified subject ID, COVID-19 status, age in years and sex. Where available, HLA class I and class II types were obtained from metadata supplied by the sample provider rather than from assay-based typing. The study at large found these results: The amount of clinical and demographic metadata varied by source and participant and was provided uncurated.

The CDR3, cysteine through phenylalanine, is 14 amino acids long. Left in the record is the CDR3 DNA by itself, 42 bases read in frame from the first base. The V end loses 1 base and the J end loses 6 bases, and a stretch of 11 bases separates them. Reading the germline V gene (reference sequence) gives CDR1 LGHDT and CDR2 YNNKEL. TCRbeta CDR3 regions were amplified from genomic DNA by means of the immunoSEQ Assay, a bias-controlled multiplex PCR. Per the source publication's procedure: Nucleated cell counts per sample were estimated from amplification of reference gene primers within the assay. To quantify the absolute abundance of each unique TCRbeta CDR3 rearrangement, sequence reads were collapsed and filtered. For each sample, productive Simpson clonality was calculated as the square root of Simpson's diversity index across productive rearrangements. The immuneACCESS repertoire file appears here via TCRdb, limited to in-frame rearrangements. These files lack a portion of the clones; in checked studies, under half of the deficit traces to unresolved V genes, and the cause of the others is not known. V, J and clone size were drawn from that table, and D and trimming were deduced from the DNA. This sample comprises hundreds of thousands of clones, around 90% of them detected only once. Clones ranked in the top ten supply around 1.4% of the sample.

Whole blood was collected in K2EDTA tubes by collaborating institutions according to the institutions' own protocols. Collaborator samples were shipped for TCRbeta analysis as frozen whole blood, isolated PBMCs, or DNA extracted from either sample type. The receptor comes from a man between 70 and 80 years old with acute or convalescent COVID-19. The sequenced sample consisted of peripheral blood. This chain joins TRBV3-1 (or the pseudogene TRBV3-2) to TRBJ2-3, and possibly TRBD2, on 6 matching bases. Read as DNA, the sequence is TGTGCCAGCAGCCAAGTGGGGGGAGTGGATACGCAGTATTTT. Its protein reads: CASSQVGGVDTQYF.